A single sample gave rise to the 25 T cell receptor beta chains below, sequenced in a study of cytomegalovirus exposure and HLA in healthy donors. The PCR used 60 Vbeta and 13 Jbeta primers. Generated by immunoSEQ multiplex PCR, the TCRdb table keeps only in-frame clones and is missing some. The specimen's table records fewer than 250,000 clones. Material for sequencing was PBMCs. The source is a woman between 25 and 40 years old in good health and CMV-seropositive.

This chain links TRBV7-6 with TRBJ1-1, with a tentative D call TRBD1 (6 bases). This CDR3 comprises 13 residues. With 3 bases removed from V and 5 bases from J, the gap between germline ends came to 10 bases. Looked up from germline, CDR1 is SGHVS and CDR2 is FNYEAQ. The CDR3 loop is CASSLQGKTEAFF. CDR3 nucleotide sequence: TGTGCCAGCAGCTTGCAGGGGAAAACTGAAGCTTTCTTT.

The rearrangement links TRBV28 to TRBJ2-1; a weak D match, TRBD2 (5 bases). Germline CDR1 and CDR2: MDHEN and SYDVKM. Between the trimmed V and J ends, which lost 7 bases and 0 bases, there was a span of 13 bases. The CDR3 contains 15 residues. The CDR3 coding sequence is TGTGCCAGCACGGGGTCAGCCCTCTCCTACAATGAGCAGTTCTTC. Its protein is CASTGSALSYNEQFF.

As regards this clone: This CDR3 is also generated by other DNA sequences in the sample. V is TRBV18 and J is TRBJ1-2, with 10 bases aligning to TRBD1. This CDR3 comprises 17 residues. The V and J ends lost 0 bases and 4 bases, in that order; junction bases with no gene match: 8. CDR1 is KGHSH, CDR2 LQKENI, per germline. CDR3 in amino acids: CASSPPLTGGPIYGYTF. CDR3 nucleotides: TGTGCCAGCTCACCACCGTTGACAGGGGGCCCTATCTATGGCTACACCTTC. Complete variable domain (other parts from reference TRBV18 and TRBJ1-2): NAGVMQNPRHLVRRRGQEARLRCSPMKGHSHVYWYRQLPEEGLKFMVYLQKENIIDESGMPKERFSAEFPKEGPSILRIQQVVRGDSAAYFCASSPPLTGGPIYGYTFGSGTRLTVV.

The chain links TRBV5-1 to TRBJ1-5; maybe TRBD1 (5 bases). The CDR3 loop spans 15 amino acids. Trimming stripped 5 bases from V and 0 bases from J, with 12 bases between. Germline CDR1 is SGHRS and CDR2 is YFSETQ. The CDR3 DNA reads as TGCGCCAGCAGTGAAGGGACTTATAGCAATCAGCCCCAGCATTTT. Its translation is CASSEGTYSNQPQHF. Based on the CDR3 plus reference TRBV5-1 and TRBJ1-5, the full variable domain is KAGVTQTPRYLIKTRGQQVTLSCSPISGHRSVSWYQQTPGQGLQFLFEYFSETQRNKGNFPGRFSGRQFSNSRSEMNVSTLELGDSALYLCASSEGTYSNQPQHFGDGTRLSIL.

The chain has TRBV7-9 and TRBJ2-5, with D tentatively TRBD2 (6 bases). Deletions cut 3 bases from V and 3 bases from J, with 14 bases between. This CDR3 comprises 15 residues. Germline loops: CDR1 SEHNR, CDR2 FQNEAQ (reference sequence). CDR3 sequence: CASSLDGGRKETQYF. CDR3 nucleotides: TGTGCCAGCAGCTTGGACGGGGGTAGGAAAGAGACCCAGTACTTC.

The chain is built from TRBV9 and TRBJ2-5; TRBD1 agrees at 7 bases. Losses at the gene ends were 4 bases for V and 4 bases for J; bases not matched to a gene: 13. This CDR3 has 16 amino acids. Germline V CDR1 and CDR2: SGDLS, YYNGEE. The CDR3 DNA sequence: TGTGCCAGCAGCCCCGGGGTGGCAGGGGGTATAGAGACCCAGTACTTC. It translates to CASSPGVAGGIETQYF.

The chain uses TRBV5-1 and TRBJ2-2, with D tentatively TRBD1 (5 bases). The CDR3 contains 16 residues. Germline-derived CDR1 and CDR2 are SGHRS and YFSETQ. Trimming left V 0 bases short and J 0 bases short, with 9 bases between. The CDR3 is CASSLAQGPNTGELFF. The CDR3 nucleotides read TGCGCCAGCAGCTTGGCCCAGGGTCCGAACACCGGGGAGCTGTTTTTT. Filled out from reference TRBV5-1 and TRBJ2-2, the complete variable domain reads KAGVTQTPRYLIKTRGQQVTLSCSPISGHRSVSWYQQTPGQGLQFLFEYFSETQRNKGNFPGRFSGRQFSNSRSEMNVSTLELGDSALYLCASSLAQGPNTGELFFGEGSRLTVL.

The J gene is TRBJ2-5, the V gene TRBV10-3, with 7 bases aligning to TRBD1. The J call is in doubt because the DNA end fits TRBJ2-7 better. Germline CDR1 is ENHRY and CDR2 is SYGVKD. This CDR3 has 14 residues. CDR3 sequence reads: CAISEAGGTYEQYF. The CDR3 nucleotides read TGTGCCATCAGTGAGGCAGGGGGAACGTACGAGCAGTACTTC.

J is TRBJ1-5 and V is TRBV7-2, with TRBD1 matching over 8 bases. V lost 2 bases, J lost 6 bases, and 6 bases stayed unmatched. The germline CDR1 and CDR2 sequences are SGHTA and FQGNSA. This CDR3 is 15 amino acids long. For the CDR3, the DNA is TGTGCCAGCAGCTTACAGGTTGGACAGGGTCAGCCCCAGCATTTT. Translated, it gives CASSLQVGQGQPQHF.

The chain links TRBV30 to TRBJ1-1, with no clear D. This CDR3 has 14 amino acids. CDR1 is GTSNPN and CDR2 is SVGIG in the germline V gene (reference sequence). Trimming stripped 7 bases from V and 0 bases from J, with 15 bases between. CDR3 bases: TGTGCCTCTAACCCGCGGCACATGAACACTGAAGCTTTCTTT. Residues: CASNPRHMNTEAFF.

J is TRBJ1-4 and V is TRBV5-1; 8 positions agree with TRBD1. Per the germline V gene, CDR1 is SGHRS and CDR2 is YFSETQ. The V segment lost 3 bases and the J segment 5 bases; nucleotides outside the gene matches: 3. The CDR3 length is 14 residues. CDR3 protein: CASSSTGENEKLFF. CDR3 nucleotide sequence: TGCGCCAGCAGCTCGACAGGGGAGAATGAAAAACTGTTTTTT.

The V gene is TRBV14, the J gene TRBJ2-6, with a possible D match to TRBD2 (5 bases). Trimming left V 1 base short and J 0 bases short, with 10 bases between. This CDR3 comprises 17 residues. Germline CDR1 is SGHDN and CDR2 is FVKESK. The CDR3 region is CASSQVGGLSGANVLTF. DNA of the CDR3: TGTGCCAGCAGCCAAGTAGGAGGTCTCTCTGGGGCCAACGTCCTGACTTTC.

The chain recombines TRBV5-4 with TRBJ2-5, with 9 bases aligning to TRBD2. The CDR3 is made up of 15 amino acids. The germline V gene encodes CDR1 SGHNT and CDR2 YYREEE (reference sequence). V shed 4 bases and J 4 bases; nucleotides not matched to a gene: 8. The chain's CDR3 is CASSVLAGSRETQYF. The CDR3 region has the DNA TGTGCCAGCAGCGTTCTAGCGGGGTCCCGAGAGACCCAGTACTTC.

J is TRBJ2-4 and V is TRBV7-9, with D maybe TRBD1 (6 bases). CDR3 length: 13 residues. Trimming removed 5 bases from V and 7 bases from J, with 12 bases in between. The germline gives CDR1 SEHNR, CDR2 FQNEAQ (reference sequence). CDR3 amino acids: CASSRPGQNIQYF. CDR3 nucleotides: TGTGCCAGCAGCCGACCCGGACAGAACATTCAGTACTTC.

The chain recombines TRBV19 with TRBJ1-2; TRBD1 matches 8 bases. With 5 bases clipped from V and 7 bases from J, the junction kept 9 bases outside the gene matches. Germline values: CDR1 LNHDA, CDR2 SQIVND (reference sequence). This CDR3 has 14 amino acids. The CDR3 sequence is CASSPKVGQGGYTF. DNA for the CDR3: TGTGCCAGTAGTCCAAAAGTAGGACAGGGTGGCTACACCTTC.

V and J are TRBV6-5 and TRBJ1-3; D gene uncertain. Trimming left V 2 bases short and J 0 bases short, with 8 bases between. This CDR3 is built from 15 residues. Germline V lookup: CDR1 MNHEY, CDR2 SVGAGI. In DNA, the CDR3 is TGTGCCAGCAGTTACGCAGTCAGCTCTGGAAACACCATATATTTT. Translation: CASSYAVSSGNTIYF.

The CDR3 here is CASSPWDRGESQPQHF. CDR3 sequence (DNA): TGTGCCAGCTCACCTTGGGACAGGGGGGAGAGTCAGCCCCAGCATTTT. This rearrangement joins TRBV18 to TRBJ1-5; 11 bases agree with TRBD1. CDR1 is KGHSH and CDR2 is LQKENI in the germline V gene. Unmatched junction bases numbered 7, after V lost 3 bases and J lost 6 bases. The CDR3 extends over 16 amino acids.

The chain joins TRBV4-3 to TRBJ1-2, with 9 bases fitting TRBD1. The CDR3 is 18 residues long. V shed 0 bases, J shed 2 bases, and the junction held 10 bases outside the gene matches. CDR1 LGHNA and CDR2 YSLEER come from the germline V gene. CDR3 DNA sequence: TGCGCCAGCAGCCAAGATCCGTTTACCGGGACAGGGAACTATGGCTACACCTTC. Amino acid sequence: CASSQDPFTGTGNYGYTF.

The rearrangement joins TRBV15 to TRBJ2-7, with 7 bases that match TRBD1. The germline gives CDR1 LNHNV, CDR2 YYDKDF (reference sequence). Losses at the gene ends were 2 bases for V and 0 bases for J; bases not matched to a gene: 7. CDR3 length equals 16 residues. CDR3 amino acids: CATSRYGQASSYEQYF. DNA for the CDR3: TGTGCCACCAGCAGATATGGACAGGCTAGCTCCTACGAGCAGTACTTC.

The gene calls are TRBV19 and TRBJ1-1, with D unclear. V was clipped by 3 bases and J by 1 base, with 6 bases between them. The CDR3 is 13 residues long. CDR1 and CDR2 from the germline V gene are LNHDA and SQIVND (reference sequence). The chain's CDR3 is CASSIYRNTEAFF. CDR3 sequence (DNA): TGTGCCAGTAGTATTTACAGGAACACTGAAGCTTTCTTT.

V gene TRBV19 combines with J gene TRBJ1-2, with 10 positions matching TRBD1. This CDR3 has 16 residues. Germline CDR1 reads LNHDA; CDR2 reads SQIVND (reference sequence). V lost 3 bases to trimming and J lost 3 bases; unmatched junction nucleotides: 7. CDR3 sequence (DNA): TGTGCCAGTAGTATGGGAGTTGGGACAGGGGACTATGGCTACACCTTC. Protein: CASSMGVGTGDYGYTF.

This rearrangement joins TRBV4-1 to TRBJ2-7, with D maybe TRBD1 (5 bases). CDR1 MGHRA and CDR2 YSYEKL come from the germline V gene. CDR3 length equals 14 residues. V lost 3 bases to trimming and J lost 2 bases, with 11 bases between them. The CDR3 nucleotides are TGCGCCAGCAGCCAGATGACAGCCGCCTACGAGCAGTACTTC. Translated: CASSQMTAAYEQYF.

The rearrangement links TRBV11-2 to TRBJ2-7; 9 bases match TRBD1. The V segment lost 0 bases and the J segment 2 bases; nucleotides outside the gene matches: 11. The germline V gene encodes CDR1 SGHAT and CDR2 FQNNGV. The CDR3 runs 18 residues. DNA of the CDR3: TGTGCCAGCAGCTTAGATATTGAGGGGACAGGGATCCCCTACGAGCAGTACTTC. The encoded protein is CASSLDIEGTGIPYEQYF.

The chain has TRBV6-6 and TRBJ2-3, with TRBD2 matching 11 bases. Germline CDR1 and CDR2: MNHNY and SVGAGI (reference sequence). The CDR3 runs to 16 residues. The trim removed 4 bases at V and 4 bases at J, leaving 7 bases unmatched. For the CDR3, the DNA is TGTGCCAGCAGTTCCCCGGGACTAGCGGCCTCAGATACGCAGTATTTT. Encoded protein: CASSSPGLAASDTQYF.

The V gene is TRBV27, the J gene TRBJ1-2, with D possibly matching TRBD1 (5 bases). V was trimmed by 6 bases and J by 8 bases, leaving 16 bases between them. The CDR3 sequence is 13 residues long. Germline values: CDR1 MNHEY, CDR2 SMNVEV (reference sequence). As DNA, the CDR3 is TGTGCCAGCAGCGACAGCCCCGCGCGGGGCTACACCTTC. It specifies CASSDSPARGYTF.